This entry lists 26 T cell receptor beta chains sequenced from one sample in a study of neurological immune-mediated disorders. TCRdb ran MiXCR on the 5' RACE reads and lists one entry per CDR3 protein. The sample holds tens of thousands of distinct CDR3 sequences, about a sixth seen once. The sequencing input was PBMCs. These receptors all come from a woman between 40 and 55 years old in good health.

The sample holds many counts of this clonotype. The J gene is TRBJ1-2, the V gene TRBV5-1; D is uncertain. The CDR3 runs 14 residues. CDR1 is SGHRS, CDR2 YFSETQ, per germline. V was shortened by 4 bases and J by 3 bases, with 13 bases between the two germline ends. The CDR3 sequence: CASSLADRDYGYTF. In DNA, the CDR3 is TGCGCCAGCAGCCTGGCAGATCGTGACTATGGCTACACCTTC.

This clonotype was observed at least ten times. CDR3 region: CASSKEKSRGTEAFF. CDR3 coding DNA: TGTGCCAGCAGCAAAGAGAAATCCCGGGGTACTGAAGCTTTCTTT. The chain recombines TRBV21-1 with TRBJ1-1; the table's D call, TRBD1, was not checked against the DNA. TRBV21-1 is designated a pseudogene. The CDR3 runs to 15 residues.

The table lists this clonotype with many counts. J is TRBJ2-7 and V is TRBV20-1, with 11 bases identical to TRBD2. CDR3 size: 14 residues. Germline V gene lookup returns CDR1 DFQATT and CDR2 SNEGSKA (reference sequence). V dropped 5 bases and J dropped 4; count of bases not matched to a gene: 7. CDR3 region: CSAGPSGGFYEQYF. CDR3 sequence (DNA): TGCAGTGCTGGTCCTAGCGGGGGGTTTTACGAGCAGTACTTC.

A note on this clonotype: Its ends do not fully match the called genes, so a read error is possible. This chain connects TRBV10-3 to TRBJ2-2; D unclear. This CDR3 region has 13 residues. Germline V CDR1 and CDR2: ENHRY, SYGVKD. The CDR3 bases are TGTGCCATCAGTGACCTGAACGCCGGGGAGCTGTTTTTT. Its protein product is CAISDLNAGELFF.

Many counts were recorded for this clonotype. The CDR3 DNA is TGTGCCAGCAGCTTAGAAGCCCACGGGGTCACGCCCCTCCACTTT. It encodes CASSLEAHGVTPLHF. The V gene is TRBV7-2, the J gene TRBJ1-6; D remains unclear. CDR1 is SGHTA and CDR2 is FQGNSA in the germline V gene. CDR3 length: 15 residues. Trimming took off 1 base at V and 13 bases at J, with 17 bases between the two ends.

This clonotype was seen repeatedly, ten times or more. V gene TRBV5-1 combines with J gene TRBJ2-7; D possibly corresponds to TRBD2 (5 bases). CDR3 length: 18 amino acids. CDR1 and CDR2 (germline): SGHRS, YFSETQ. V lost 4 bases and J lost 0, with 23 bases in between. CDR3 sequence: CASSERVPSGEISYEQYF. CDR3 nucleotide sequence: TGCGCCAGCAGCGAGAGAGTGCCATCTGGGGAGATCTCCTACGAGCAGTACTTC.

This clonotype is medium-sized (0.01 to 0.1%) by share. V usage is TRBV2 and J usage is TRBJ2-5; D gene uncertain. The CDR3 extends over 13 amino acids. CDR1 SNHLY and CDR2 FYNNEI come from the germline V gene. V was cut by 5 bases and J by 0 bases, with 7 bases left in between. CDR3 protein: CASSPVYQETQYF. CDR3 in DNA: TGTGCCAGCAGTCCGGTGTACCAAGAGACCCAGTACTTC.

This clonotype was picked up many times. The chain is built from TRBV7-8 and TRBJ2-7, with D perhaps matching TRBD1 (5 bases). This CDR3 has 15 amino acids. Trimming took off 5 bases at V and 4 bases at J, with 18 bases between the two ends. Germline assignment: CDR1 SGHVS and CDR2 FQNEAQ. The CDR3 spells CASSPRTRLSYEQYF. The DNA of the CDR3 is TGTGCCAGCAGCCCCCGGACACGCCTTTCATACGAGCAGTACTTC.

This clonotype was detected once. This rearrangement joins TRBV6-6 to TRBJ1-6, with D unresolved. The CDR3 extends over 16 amino acids. The germline V gene encodes CDR1 MNHNY and CDR2 SVGAGI (reference sequence). Trimming took off 0 bases at V and 4 bases at J, with 10 bases between the two ends. The CDR3: CASSYSTAGYNSPLHF. The CDR3 DNA follows: TGTGCCAGCAGTTACTCGACTGCTGGGTATAATTCACCCCTCCACTTT.

The table lists this clonotype with many counts. This rearrangement joins TRBV5-6 to TRBJ2-5, with D possibly being TRBD2 (6 bases). The CDR3 extends over 15 amino acids. Trimming shortened V by 5 bases and J by 2 bases, and 16 bases separated the two germline ends. Per germline, CDR1 SGHDT and CDR2 YYEEEE. CDR3 DNA: TGTGCCAGCAGTCGCCTTCTTGGGACTCAAGAGACCCAGTACTTC. Encoded protein: CASSRLLGTQETQYF.

Many counts were recorded for this clonotype. The V call is TRBV27, the J call TRBJ2-5; D gene unclear. The CDR3 sequence is 13 residues long. CDR1 is MNHEY, CDR2 SMNVEV, per germline (reference sequence). The V end lost 8 bases, the J end lost 7 bases, and 17 bases lay between the germline ends. The CDR3: CASLPFGMGTQYF. Here the CDR3 DNA reads TGTGCCAGCCTCCCTTTTGGGATGGGGACCCAGTACTTC.

This clonotype was recorded many times. The chain employs TRBV20-1 and TRBJ2-7, with D unresolved. V was cut by 3 bases and J by 9 bases, with 15 bases left in between. Per the germline V gene, CDR1 is DFQATT and CDR2 is SNEGSKA (reference sequence). This CDR3 contains 12 residues. DNA for the CDR3: TGCAGTGCTAGGGTCGCCGGACCGGGGCAGTACGTC. It encodes CSARVAGPGQYV.

This clonotype was counted at least ten times. The chain uses TRBV28 and TRBJ2-5; D is perhaps TRBD2 (7 bases). CDR3 length: 15 residues. The germline V gene encodes CDR1 MDHEN and CDR2 SYDVKM. The V end lost 4 bases, the J end lost 5 bases, and 17 bases lay between the germline ends. CDR3 loop: CASSSAGAGMETQYF. CDR3 nucleotides: TGTGCCAGCAGTTCGGCGGGGGCCGGAATGGAGACCCAGTACTTC.

At least ten counts were recorded for this clonotype. The chain couples TRBV6-6 to TRBJ1-5, with TRBD1 identical over 7 bases. From germline, CDR1 is MNHNY and CDR2 SVGAGI (reference sequence). The CDR3 runs to 15 residues. V trimming: 8 bases; J trimming: 5 bases; junction bases outside the gene matches: 12. The CDR3 reads CASGLGRDSDQPQHF. The DNA of the CDR3 is TGTGCCAGCGGTTTGGGTCGGGACAGTGATCAGCCCCAGCATTTT.

This clonotype was seen many times. V is TRBV7-2 and J is TRBJ1-1; tentative D call: TRBD1 (5 bases). The CDR3 consists of 15 residues. Trimming left V 2 bases short and J 4 bases short, with 14 bases between. Germline V gives CDR1 SGHTA, CDR2 FQGNSA. The CDR3 reads CASSLRLGGGTEAFF. The CDR3 region has the DNA TGTGCCAGCAGCTTAAGATTGGGTGGGGGCACTGAAGCTTTCTTT.

This clonotype has ten or more counts. This rearrangement joins TRBV4-1 to TRBJ1-1; D might be TRBD1 (6 bases). CDR1 MGHRA and CDR2 YSYEKL come from the germline V gene. The CDR3 totals 15 residues. Between the trimmed V and J ends, which lost 4 bases and 3 bases, there was a span of 15 bases. CDR3 loop: CASSRDRNADTEAFF. The CDR3 coding sequence is TGCGCCAGCAGCCGAGACAGGAATGCGGACACTGAAGCTTTCTTT.

This clonotype was counted ten times or more. V is TRBV5-6 and J is TRBJ2-5; D call uncertain. This CDR3 is 13 amino acids long. Trimming removed 3 bases at V and 4 bases at J, with 10 bases between. Germline CDR1 and CDR2: SGHDT and YYEEEE. CDR3 amino acids: CASSSVGAETQYF. The DNA for the CDR3 is TGTGCCAGCAGCTCTGTGGGCGCAGAGACCCAGTACTTC.

The rearrangement uses TRBV30 and TRBJ2-4; the D gene is possibly TRBD2 (5 bases). The CDR3 loop spans 13 amino acids. Germline V CDR1 and CDR2: GTSNPN, SVGIG (reference sequence). Trimming took off 4 bases at V and 5 bases at J, with 12 bases between the two ends. The CDR3 spells CAWNPGSENIQYF. As DNA, the CDR3 is TGTGCCTGGAATCCGGGATCGGAAAACATTCAGTACTTC.

This clonotype is a singleton in its sample. The V call is TRBV5-1, the J call TRBJ1-1, with D possibly TRBD1 on 5 matching bases. V shed 1 base and J shed 6 bases, with 7 bases lying between them. The CDR3 is made up of 12 amino acids. Per the germline V gene, CDR1 is SGHRS and CDR2 is YFSETQ. The CDR3 nucleotides read TGCGCCAGCAGCTTGCGGGGCTCTGAAGCTTTCTTT. It is translated as CASSLRGSEAFF.

This clonotype was recorded at least ten times. This chain connects TRBV5-1 to TRBJ2-1; 10 nucleotides match TRBD1. Germline trimming cut 4 bases from V and 6 bases from J; bases unmatched to any gene: 7. Germline V CDR1 and CDR2: SGHRS, YFSETQ. This CDR3 has 15 residues. CDR3 bases: TGCGCCAGCAGCGCATCCGGGACAGGGGTCAATGAGCAGTTCTTC. It specifies CASSASGTGVNEQFF. Combining the CDR3 with reference TRBV5-1 and TRBJ2-1 gives the whole variable domain KAGVTQTPRYLIKTRGQQVTLSCSPISGHRSVSWYQQTPGQGLQFLFEYFSETQRNKGNFPGRFSGRQFSNSRSEMNVSTLELGDSALYLCASSASGTGVNEQFFGPGTRLTVL.

At least ten counts were recorded for this clonotype. This chain joins TRBV6-2 or TRBV6-3 and TRBJ2-1; D not certain. Deletions cut 3 bases from V and 5 bases from J, with 8 bases between. This CDR3 spans 13 amino acids. CDR1 is MNHEY, CDR2 SVGEGT, per germline. This CDR3 reads CASSYLVHNEQFF. CDR3 DNA sequence: TGTGCCAGCAGTTATTTGGTTCACAATGAGCAGTTCTTC.

The sample holds many counts of this clonotype. The V and J genes are TRBV29-1 and TRBJ1-1, with TRBD1 as a possible D gene (6 bases). Per germline, CDR1 SQVTM and CDR2 ANQGSEA. Deletions cut 5 bases from V and 5 bases from J, with 15 bases between. The CDR3 covers 13 residues. This chain's CDR3 is CSVRAGVETEAFF. DNA of the CDR3: TGCAGCGTTCGGGCAGGGGTAGAAACTGAAGCTTTCTTT.

This clonotype was detected a few times. This chain joins TRBV7-8 and TRBJ2-6; possibly TRBD1 for D (6 bases). V gave up 5 bases and J gave up 2 bases, with 16 bases separating them. Looked up from germline, CDR1 is SGHVS and CDR2 is FQNEAQ. The CDR3 is made up of 17 amino acids. CDR3 loop: CASSPRVQGPGANVLTF. The DNA for the CDR3 is TGTGCCAGCAGCCCGAGGGTACAGGGTCCTGGGGCCAACGTCCTGACTTTC.

This chain connects TRBV3-1 to TRBJ2-7; the D gene is possibly TRBD1 (6 bases). The CDR3 has 13 residues. The germline V gene has CDR1 LGHDT and CDR2 YNNKEL (reference sequence). The V gene lost 1 base and the J gene lost 5 bases, with 9 bases spanning the gap. DNA of the CDR3: TGTGCCAGCAGCCAAGGAGAGGGGGACGAGCAGTACTTC. This codes for CASSQGEGDEQYF.

This clonotype was recorded many times. This chain links TRBV20-1 with TRBJ2-1, with 7 positions matching TRBD2. The trim removed 7 bases at V and 3 bases at J, leaving 3 bases unmatched. Germline lookup yields CDR1 DFQATT and CDR2 SNEGSKA (reference sequence). The CDR3 covers 12 residues. CDR3 coding DNA: TGCAGTGTGGGGGACTACTACAATGAGCAGTTCTTC. Its protein is CSVGDYYNEQFF.

This clonotype was seen many times. The chain couples TRBV7-2 to TRBJ1-2; D might be TRBD1 (6 bases). V was clipped by 6 bases and J by 4 bases, with 12 bases between them. The germline V gene has CDR1 SGHTA and CDR2 FQGNSA. CDR3 length equals 13 residues. CDR3 sequence (DNA): TGTGCCAGCAGTTACAGGGAGGTCTATGGCTACACCTTC. It translates to CASSYREVYGYTF.